These 31 T cell receptor beta chains were sequenced from one sample in a study of blood T cell repertoires in COVID-19. Generated by immunoSEQ multiplex PCR, the TCRdb table keeps only in-frame clones and is missing some. The sample includes 200,000 to 250,000 clones, less than 85% of them seen just once. Sample: peripheral blood. The source of these receptors is a woman between 65 and 79 years old with acute or convalescent COVID-19.

V gene TRBV21-1 combines with J gene TRBJ2-4; the table's D call TRBD1 went unverified against the DNA. TRBV21-1 has pseudogene status. This CDR3 is built from 18 residues. The CDR3 loop reads CASSKEGAGGVAKNIQYF. The CDR3 DNA reads TGTGCCAGCAGCAAAGAAGGGGCAGGGGGTGTAGCCAAAAACATTCAGTACTTC.

The chain carries TRBV30 and TRBJ1-3; unclear D gene. V lost 2 bases and J lost 1, with 9 bases in between. The germline V gene has CDR1 GTSNPN and CDR2 SVGIG (reference sequence). This CDR3 has 14 residues. The CDR3 DNA reads TGTGCCTGGAGTATTACAGCATCTGGAAACACCATATATTTT. Amino acids: CAWSITASGNTIYF.

The table lists this clone with a few counts. The chain has TRBV11-2 and TRBJ1-2; D unclear. This CDR3 comprises 14 residues. Germline V gene data show CDR1 as SGHAT and CDR2 as FQNNGV. Trimming shortened V by 5 bases and J by 5 bases, and 15 bases separated the two germline ends. The CDR3 DNA is TGTGCCAGCAGCCTCCAGGAAAGTTCATATGGCTACACCTTC. Amino acid sequence: CASSLQESSYGYTF.

This clone was counted once. The chain combines TRBV7-9 with TRBJ2-1, with 13 nucleotides matching TRBD2. The CDR3 has 16 residues. V was clipped by 5 bases and J by 6 bases; unmatched bases: 7. Germline CDR1 SEHNR, CDR2 FQNEAQ (reference sequence). CDR3 in DNA: TGTGCCAGCAGCCCCCGGACTAGCGGGAGTCTCAATGAGCAGTTCTTC. Amino acids: CASSPRTSGSLNEQFF.

The gene calls are TRBV6-5 and TRBJ1-2; D may be TRBD1 (6 bases). This CDR3 spans 14 amino acids. V shed 5 bases and J shed 2 bases, with 12 bases lying between them. Germline-derived CDR1 and CDR2 are MNHEY and SVGAGI. DNA for the CDR3: TGTGCCAGCAGTCAGGGGACCGTCAACTATGGCTACACCTTC. Translating it yields CASSQGTVNYGYTF.

The rearrangement uses TRBV10-3 and TRBJ2-3; TRBD2 agrees at 13 bases. The CDR3 spans 15 residues. Germline CDR1 and CDR2: ENHRY and SYGVKD. V shed 6 bases, J shed 6 bases, and the junction held 6 bases outside the gene matches. CDR3 in amino acids: CAIREGLAGVDTQYF. The DNA of the CDR3 is TGTGCCATCAGAGAAGGACTAGCGGGAGTTGATACGCAGTATTTT.

The V and J genes are TRBV5-1 and TRBJ1-4, with TRBD1 identical over 8 bases. The length of the CDR3 is 14 residues. V lost 4 bases, J lost 5 bases, and 4 bases stayed unmatched. Germline CDR1 SGHRS, CDR2 YFSETQ. In DNA, the CDR3 is TGCGCCAGCAGCGGGACAGGCGTAAATGAAAAACTGTTTTTT. It translates to CASSGTGVNEKLFF.

The chain couples TRBV12-1 to TRBJ2-7; TRBD2 is taken as the D call from the table, unchecked against the DNA. TRBV12-1 is designated a pseudogene. This CDR3 region has 12 residues. CDR3 residues: CATGLAFYEQYF. CDR3 bases: TGTGCCACCGGACTAGCCTTCTACGAGCAGTACTTC.

This clone was detected once. The chain is built from TRBV5-6 and TRBJ2-6; D remains ambiguous. V lost 2 bases to trimming and J lost 0 bases, with 12 bases between them. The CDR3 extends over 17 amino acids. Germline CDR1 and CDR2: SGHDT and YYEEEE. This chain's CDR3 is CASSFHLDVSGANVLTF. The CDR3 DNA sequence: TGTGCCAGCAGCTTCCACCTAGATGTCTCTGGGGCCAACGTCCTGACTTTC. Drawing the rest from reference TRBV5-6 and TRBJ2-6, the complete variable domain is DAGVTQSPTHLIKTRGQQVTLRCSPKSGHDTVSWYQQALGQGPQFIFQYYEEEERQRGNFPDRFSGHQFPNYSSELNVNALLLGDSALYLCASSFHLDVSGANVLTFGAGSRLTVL.

The rearrangement joins TRBV3-1 (or the pseudogene TRBV3-2) to TRBJ1-4, with 8 positions matching TRBD1. The germline V gene encodes CDR1 LGHDT and CDR2 YNNKEL (reference sequence). The CDR3 consists of 15 residues. The V and J ends lost 4 bases and 8 bases, in that order; junction bases with no gene match: 9. CDR3 amino acids: CASSLGTGGSEKLFF. The CDR3 DNA follows: TGTGCCAGCAGCCTAGGGACAGGCGGGTCAGAAAAACTGTTTTTT.

The chain couples TRBV6-5 to TRBJ2-2, with TRBD1 matching 9 bases. This CDR3 has 14 residues. Germline V lookup: CDR1 MNHEY, CDR2 SVGAGI. With 6 bases clipped from V and 5 bases from J, the junction kept 4 bases outside the gene matches. As DNA, the CDR3 is TGTGCCAGCAGGGCGGGACAGGGAACCGGGGAGCTGTTTTTT. Residues: CASRAGQGTGELFF.

This clone was detected ten times or more. The same CDR3 is also encoded by other DNA sequences in this sample. This sequence joins TRBV5-1 and TRBJ1-3; D may be TRBD1 (6 bases). The germline V gene has CDR1 SGHRS and CDR2 YFSETQ. The CDR3 consists of 15 residues. Deletions cut 3 bases from V and 0 bases from J, with 10 bases between. CDR3: CASSSTGNSGNTIYF. For the CDR3, the DNA is TGCGCCAGCAGCTCGACAGGCAACTCTGGAAACACCATATATTTT.

The chain is built from TRBV7-3 and TRBJ2-1; TRBD2 matches at 7 bases. Germline V lookup: CDR1 SGHTA, CDR2 FQGTGA. J lost 4 bases, V lost 1 base, and 7 bases had no gene match. The CDR3 covers 16 residues. This CDR3 is CASSLSPSGAYNEQFF. CDR3 in DNA: TGTGCCAGCAGCTTAAGCCCTAGCGGAGCTTACAATGAGCAGTTCTTC.

Details on this clone: The junction differs from germline at one of its ends, possibly a read error. CDR3 region: CASSLVPDMVHF. The CDR3 nucleotides read TGTGCCAGCAGCTTAGTTCCGGACATGGTGCATTTT. This sequence joins TRBV7-8 and TRBJ1-3, with D perhaps TRBD1 (5 bases). From germline, CDR1 is SGHVS and CDR2 FQNEAQ. There are 12 residues in the CDR3.

V usage is TRBV5-1 and J usage is TRBJ2-7, with 9 nucleotides matching TRBD1. There are 16 residues in the CDR3. V trimming: 0 bases; J trimming: 2 bases; junction bases outside the gene matches: 6. Per germline, CDR1 SGHRS and CDR2 YFSETQ. As DNA, the CDR3 is TGCGCCAGCAGCTTGGCCGGTGGGACAGGGCCCTACGAGCAGTACTTC. The encoded protein is CASSLAGGTGPYEQYF.

The chain joins TRBV2 to TRBJ1-1; TRBD1 aligns across 9 bases. V gave up 4 bases and J gave up 4 bases; unmatched junction bases: 4. The CDR3 has 14 amino acids. The germline V gene has CDR1 SNHLY and CDR2 FYNNEI. The CDR3 is CASSGQGVITEAFF. The CDR3 coding sequence is TGTGCCAGCAGTGGACAGGGGGTTATCACTGAAGCTTTCTTT.

The V gene is TRBV7-9, the J gene TRBJ1-5; tentative D call: TRBD1 (6 bases). The ends were cut back, 4 bases at V and 0 bases at J, with 10 bases in the middle. The CDR3 is 15 amino acids. Germline loops: CDR1 SEHNR, CDR2 FQNEAQ (reference sequence). The CDR3 region has the DNA TGTGCCAGCAGCTCATCGGACAGTAGCAATCAGCCCCAGCATTTT. Its protein product is CASSSSDSSNQPQHF. The full variable domain, completed using reference TRBV7-9 and TRBJ1-5, is DTGVSQNPRHKITKRGQNVTFRCDPISEHNRLYWYRQTLGQGPEFLTYFQNEAQLEKSRLLSDRFSAERPKGSFSTLEIQRTEQGDSAMYLCASSSSDSSNQPQHFGDGTRLSIL.

The chain uses TRBV18 and TRBJ1-1, with TRBD1 matching over 9 bases. Germline lookup yields CDR1 KGHSH and CDR2 LQKENI. The CDR3 runs to 14 residues. The ends lost 8 bases at V and 5 bases at J; junction bases unmatched: 9. The DNA of the CDR3 is TGTGCCAGCGATAATACAGGGGGCGCGACTGAAGCTTTCTTT. It codes for CASDNTGGATEAFF.

This chain uses TRBV27 with TRBJ2-7; the match to TRBD1 covers 7 bases. Per germline, CDR1 MNHEY and CDR2 SMNVEV (reference sequence). The CDR3 length is 18 residues. The junction had 18 bases not matched to a gene; V was cut back by 3 bases and J by 4 bases. The CDR3 nucleotides are TGTGCCAGCAGTTTTCGGCAGGGGGACGGCTTAGTTATATACGAGCAGTACTTC. Its protein is CASSFRQGDGLVIYEQYF.

This rearrangement joins TRBV19 to TRBJ1-3, with TRBD1 matching 8 bases. The CDR3 spans 16 residues. The V gene end was trimmed by 5 bases and the J gene end by 2 bases; junction bases not matched to a gene: 8. Germline values: CDR1 LNHDA, CDR2 SQIVND (reference sequence). CDR3 sequence: CASSLRQGSTGNTIYF. The CDR3 DNA is TGTGCCAGTAGTCTTCGACAGGGGTCGACTGGAAACACCATATATTTT.

In this sample, this clone turned up once. The V gene is TRBV5-1, the J gene TRBJ2-5; a possible D gene is TRBD1 (5 bases). This CDR3 is built from 16 residues. Trimming stripped 0 bases from V and 2 bases from J, with 14 bases between. The germline V gene has CDR1 SGHRS and CDR2 YFSETQ. For the CDR3, the DNA is TGCGCCAGCAGCTTGGGACAGTTCCTCTTACAAGAGACCCAGTACTTC. It specifies CASSLGQFLLQETQYF. Complete variable domain (other parts from reference TRBV5-1 and TRBJ2-5): KAGVTQTPRYLIKTRGQQVTLSCSPISGHRSVSWYQQTPGQGLQFLFEYFSETQRNKGNFPGRFSGRQFSNSRSEMNVSTLELGDSALYLCASSLGQFLLQETQYFGPGTRLLVL.

The chain couples TRBV7-2 to TRBJ2-3; no clear D gene. V dropped 2 bases and J dropped 0 bases, with 6 bases sitting between them. The CDR3 loop spans 14 amino acids. Per germline, CDR1 SGHTA and CDR2 FQGNSA. CDR3 DNA: TGTGCCAGCAGCTTAACGGGTAGCACAGATACGCAGTATTTT. As protein: CASSLTGSTDTQYF.

The chain uses TRBV30 and TRBJ1-5; D unresolved. CDR3 length: 15 residues. The germline V and J ends were trimmed by 2 bases and 3 bases, with 14 bases remaining between them. Germline V gene lookup returns CDR1 GTSNPN and CDR2 SVGIG (reference sequence). The CDR3 spells CAWSQDGDHNQPQHF. As DNA, the CDR3 is TGTGCCTGGAGTCAAGACGGGGATCACAATCAGCCCCAGCATTTT.

The chain carries TRBV5-5 and TRBJ1-2; 10 nucleotides match TRBD1. Trimming removed 0 bases from V and 5 bases from J; junction bases left unmatched: 7. CDR3 length equals 16 residues. CDR1 and CDR2 (germline): SGHKS, YYEKEE (reference sequence). CDR3 protein: CASSLEWDRGNYGYTF. DNA for the CDR3: TGTGCCAGCAGCTTGGAATGGGACAGGGGAAATTATGGCTACACCTTC.

The chain has TRBV7-9 and TRBJ1-3; D may be TRBD1 (6 bases). V was clipped by 6 bases and J by 3 bases, with 18 bases between them. Germline V gene sequence: CDR1 SEHNR, CDR2 FQNEAQ (reference sequence). The CDR3 covers 16 residues. DNA of the CDR3: TGTGCCAGCAGACCGATTACAGGGAGGGGTGGAAACACCATATATTTT. Translating it yields CASRPITGRGGNTIYF.

This chain links TRBV30 with TRBJ2-1, with a weak D call TRBD2 (5 bases). Per germline, CDR1 GTSNPN and CDR2 SVGIG (reference sequence). The CDR3 runs 13 residues. The ends were cut back, 0 bases at V and 9 bases at J, with 12 bases in the middle. DNA for the CDR3: TGTGCCTGGAGTGTACAGTCTAGCCGTGAGCAGTTCTTC. Its translation: CAWSVQSSREQFF.

This clone was recorded once. The rearrangement links TRBV2 to TRBJ1-1; no definite D call. Germline CDR1 and CDR2: SNHLY and FYNNEI. Trimming pared 10 bases from V and 4 bases from J, leaving 13 bases between. The CDR3 extends over 12 amino acids. CDR3 in amino acids: CATEGLSTEAFF. CDR3 sequence (DNA): TGTGCCACCGAAGGACTCTCCACTGAAGCTTTCTTT.

The chain combines TRBV28 with TRBJ2-7; no firm D call. Looked up from germline, CDR1 is MDHEN and CDR2 is SYDVKM. V was pared by 6 bases and J by 2 bases, with 11 bases between. The CDR3 runs to 13 residues. CDR3: CASRRSITYEQYF. The CDR3 nucleotides are TGTGCCAGCAGGCGAAGCATTACCTACGAGCAGTACTTC.

The CDR3 DNA reads TGTGCCAGTAGTATAAGGGACAGGACCTACGAGCAGTACTTC. Encoded protein: CASSIRDRTYEQYF. The chain has TRBV19 and TRBJ2-7; 8 positions match TRBD1. The CDR3 sequence is 14 residues long. V shed 2 bases, J shed 2 bases, and the junction held 2 bases outside the gene matches. From germline, CDR1 is LNHDA and CDR2 SQIVND (reference sequence).

This clone came up a few times. The chain is built from TRBV5-1 and TRBJ2-3, with D possibly TRBD1 on 6 matching bases. V gave up 4 bases and J gave up 6 bases, with 18 bases separating them. Looked up from germline, CDR1 is SGHRS and CDR2 is YFSETQ. The CDR3 totals 15 residues. The CDR3 DNA reads TGCGCCAGCAGCAAAGAACAGGGACCCGTCGATACGCAGTATTTT. This codes for CASSKEQGPVDTQYF.

The rearrangement links TRBV2 to TRBJ2-3, with D unclear. In germline, CDR1 is SNHLY, CDR2 FYNNEI. The V end lost 4 bases, the J end lost 4 bases, and 6 bases lay between the germline ends. The CDR3 length is 12 residues. This CDR3 reads CASSVFADTQYF. The DNA for the CDR3 is TGTGCCAGCAGTGTATTCGCAGATACGCAGTATTTT.